The text below deals with one T cell receptor beta chain. Its antigen remains unidentified. The germline gene is not matched at one end of the junction; a read error may be the cause. These data originate in a study of Graves' ophthalmopathy and Graves' hyperthyroidism. Study as a whole: The stable label applied to hyperthyroidism with no ophthalmopathy within 18 months of follow-up. Study observations and caveats: A model of 13 signatures distinguished ophthalmopathy from stable hyperthyroidism at roughly 86% sensitivity and roughly 82% specificity.

RNA served as the template for amplifying TCR beta CDR3 regions. Second-round multiplex PCR came after a first-round RT-PCR that employed HTBI primers. MiXCR was run by TCRdb on the multiplex PCR reads, yielding one entry per CDR3 protein. This sample has about 600,000 distinct CDR3 sequences, with about 35% found just once. Clinicians diagnosed using symptoms, serum thyroxine, TRAb, thyroid ultrasound and orbital computed tomography. This TCR came from an adult man with Graves' hyperthyroidism. Input material: peripheral blood or thyroid tissue (not recorded which).

CDR3: CSVEAAWQGRNTGAFF. The CDR3 DNA is TGCAGCGTTGAAGCTGCCTGGCAGGGGCGGAACACTGGAGCTTTCTTT. The gene calls are TRBV29-1 and TRBJ1-1, with a possible D match to TRBD1 (6 bases). This CDR3 has 16 amino acids. CDR1 and CDR2 (germline): SQVTM, ANQGSEA. Full variable domain (remainder filled in from reference TRBV29-1 and TRBJ1-1): SAVISQKPSRDICQRGTSLTIQCQVDSQVTMMFWYRQQPGQSLTLIATANQGSEATYESGFVIDKFPISRPNLTFSTLTVSNMSPEDSSIYLCSVEAAWQGRNTGAFFGQGTRLTVV.